These 12 T cell receptor beta chains were all obtained from the same sample, sequenced in a study of blood T cell repertoires in COVID-19. The protocol was immunoSEQ multiplex PCR, while the TCRdb copy is restricted to in-frame clones and leaves out a portion. The sample comprises under 250,000 clones, 84% of which are singletons, and 1.5% rests with the top ten. The sample was peripheral blood. The receptors stem from a woman aged 40 to 50 who had recovered from COVID-19.

The chain recombines TRBV27 with TRBJ1-1; D remains unclear. This CDR3 spans 15 amino acids. V was clipped by 0 bases and J by 0 bases, with 8 bases between them. The germline V gene encodes CDR1 MNHEY and CDR2 SMNVEV (reference sequence). CDR3 sequence: CASSLSGRMNTEAFF. CDR3 nucleotides: TGTGCCAGCAGTTTATCGGGCAGAATGAACACTGAAGCTTTCTTT.

This clone appeared a single time. This chain connects TRBV27 to TRBJ2-7, with a weak D call TRBD2 (6 bases). The V end was cut by 2 bases, the J end by 5 bases, with 10 bases between. Germline V lookup: CDR1 MNHEY, CDR2 SMNVEV (reference sequence). The CDR3 totals 13 residues. The CDR3 region has the DNA TGTGCCAGCAGTTTAATGGGAGGACACGAGCAGTACTTC. Its translation: CASSLMGGHEQYF.

This chain connects TRBV9 to TRBJ2-1; 14 positions match TRBD2. V lost 3 bases to trimming and J lost 8 bases; unmatched junction nucleotides: 7. The CDR3 is 16 residues long. CDR1 and CDR2 (germline): SGDLS, YYNGEE. CDR3 DNA: TGTGCCAGCAGCGCCCAAGGGACTAGCGGGGGATATGAGCAGTTCTTC. The encoded protein is CASSAQGTSGGYEQFF.

This chain joins TRBV28 and TRBJ1-5; 7 nucleotides match TRBD1. V shed 4 bases and J 6 bases; nucleotides not matched to a gene: 3. CDR3 length: 13 residues. Per germline, CDR1 MDHEN and CDR2 SYDVKM. The CDR3 here is CASSWDRGQPQHF. CDR3 DNA sequence: TGTGCCAGCAGTTGGGACAGAGGTCAGCCCCAGCATTTT.

This clone occurred once. J is TRBJ1-5 and V is TRBV28; 8 bases are shared with TRBD1. CDR1 and CDR2 from the germline V gene are MDHEN and SYDVKM. This CDR3 comprises 19 residues. J lost 0 bases, V lost 5 bases, and 15 bases had no gene match. CDR3 sequence reads: CASSLLQGALLYSNQPQHF. The CDR3, as DNA: TGTGCCAGCAGTCTCCTCCAGGGGGCCCTTCTTTATAGCAATCAGCCCCAGCATTTT.

This clone was recorded once. This sequence joins TRBV18 and TRBJ1-5; D unclear. Germline CDR1 and CDR2: KGHSH and LQKENI. CDR3 size: 13 residues. The V and J ends lost 6 bases and 3 bases respectively, with 9 bases between them. The CDR3 bases are TGTGCCAGCTCGTCTGGAGACAATCAGCCCCAGCATTTT. Protein: CASSSGDNQPQHF.

This chain links TRBV11-3 with TRBJ2-1, with TRBD2 matching 9 bases. In germline, CDR1 is SGHNT, CDR2 YENEEA. The CDR3 spans 15 residues. V lost 11 bases and J lost 2; bases outside the gene matches: 10. CDR3 protein: CAAGGKRGAYNEQFF. The CDR3 coding sequence is TGTGCCGCTGGGGGTAAGCGGGGGGCCTACAATGAGCAGTTCTTC.

V gene TRBV4-1 combines with J gene TRBJ1-2; no reliable D call. Germline CDR1 and CDR2: MGHRA and YSYEKL. The CDR3 has 15 residues. Trimming pared 6 bases from V and 6 bases from J, leaving 20 bases between. The CDR3 nucleotides read TGCGCCAGCAGTAGGACCGTCTCGGGAGGAGATGGCTACACCTTC. Amino acids: CASSRTVSGGDGYTF.

The CDR3 loop is CSARGQNEAFF. DNA for the CDR3: TGCAGTGCTAGGGGGCAGAATGAAGCTTTCTTT. The chain uses TRBV20-1 and TRBJ1-1; D is perhaps TRBD1 (5 bases). Trimming shortened V by 3 bases and J by 7 bases, and 9 bases separated the two germline ends. Looked up from germline, CDR1 is DFQATT and CDR2 is SNEGSKA (reference sequence). The CDR3 sequence is 11 residues long.

This clone was counted only a few times. The J gene is TRBJ2-3, the V gene TRBV29-1, with TRBD2 matching 7 bases. Looked up from germline, CDR1 is SQVTM and CDR2 is ANQGSEA. The CDR3 has 14 amino acids. After removal of 1 base from V and 6 bases from J, the junction contained 7 bases not matched to a gene. DNA of the CDR3: TGCAGCGTTGAAGCACCGGGACTACAGGATACGCAGTATTTT. It codes for CSVEAPGLQDTQYF.

The V gene is TRBV12-3 or TRBV12-4, the J gene TRBJ1-2, with a possible D match to TRBD1 (5 bases). The CDR3 length is 13 residues. V shed 5 bases and J shed 5 bases, with 12 bases lying between them. The CDR3 reads CASSPPPGYGYTF. The CDR3 coding sequence is TGTGCCAGCAGTCCTCCTCCAGGGTATGGCTACACCTTC.

This chain links TRBV5-1 with TRBJ1-1; 8 bases map to TRBD1. V was clipped by 0 bases and J by 6 bases; unmatched bases: 4. The CDR3 totals 14 residues. Per germline, CDR1 SGHRS and CDR2 YFSETQ. CDR3 protein: CASSLGTGLAEAFF. The DNA for the CDR3 is TGCGCCAGCAGCTTGGGGACAGGGCTTGCTGAAGCTTTCTTT.